This T cell receptor (beta chain) was obtained from a study of cytomegalovirus exposure and HLA in healthy donors. On the study more broadly: The roughly 120 validation repertoires used the same platform as the roughly 720 first-cohort repertoires (as reported by a later analysis). Whole-study findings and limits: CMV antigen specificity was confirmed in vitro for three CMV-associated chains. Per published reports, the classifier diagnosed cytomegalovirus status with high specificity and sensitivity.

The ends were cut back, 6 bases at V and 3 bases at J, with 9 bases in the middle. The germline V gene has CDR1 MNHEY and CDR2 SMNVEV (reference sequence). The CDR3 extends over 12 amino acids. Concerning this clone: Its antigen is not known.

The protocol was immunoSEQ multiplex PCR, while the TCRdb copy is restricted to in-frame clones and leaves out a portion. This sample has around 63,000 clones, with more than 70% found just once. The sequenced sample consisted of PBMCs. This sequence was found in a woman between 18 and 29 years old in good health and CMV-seronegative. The J gene is TRBJ2-7, the V gene TRBV27; TRBD1 is a possible D gene (5 bases). The DNA for the CDR3 is TGTGCCAGCAGAAAAGGGGTCTACGAGCAGTACTTC. Residues: CASRKGVYEQYF.